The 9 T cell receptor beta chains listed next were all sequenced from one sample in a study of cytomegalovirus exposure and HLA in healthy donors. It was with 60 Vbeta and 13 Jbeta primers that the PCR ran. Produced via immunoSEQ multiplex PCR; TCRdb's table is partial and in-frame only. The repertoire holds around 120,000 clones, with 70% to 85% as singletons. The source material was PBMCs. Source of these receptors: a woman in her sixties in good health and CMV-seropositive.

The CDR3 here is CASSLPQGADQPQHF. CDR3 DNA sequence: TGTGCCAGCAGTTTGCCCCAGGGGGCGGATCAGCCCCAGCATTTT. The chain is built from TRBV28 and TRBJ1-5; 8 nucleotides match TRBD1. The trim removed 3 bases at V and 5 bases at J, leaving 6 bases unmatched. The CDR3 has 15 amino acids. Germline CDR1 is MDHEN and CDR2 is SYDVKM.

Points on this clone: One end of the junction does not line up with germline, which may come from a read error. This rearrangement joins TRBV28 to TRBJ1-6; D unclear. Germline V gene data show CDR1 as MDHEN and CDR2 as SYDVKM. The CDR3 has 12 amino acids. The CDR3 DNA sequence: TGTGTCAGCAGTTTCCCCGGTTCACCCCTCCACTTT. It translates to CVSSFPGSPLHF.

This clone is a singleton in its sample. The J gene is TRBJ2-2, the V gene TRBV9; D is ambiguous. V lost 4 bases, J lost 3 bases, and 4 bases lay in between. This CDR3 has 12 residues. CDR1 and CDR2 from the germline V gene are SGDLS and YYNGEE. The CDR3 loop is CASSTYTGELFF. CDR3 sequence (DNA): TGTGCCAGCAGCACATACACCGGGGAGCTGTTTTTT. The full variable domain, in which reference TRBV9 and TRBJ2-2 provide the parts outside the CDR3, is DSGVTQTPKHLITATGQRVTLRCSPRSGDLSVYWYQQSLDQGLQFLIQYYNGEERAKGNILERFSAQQFPDLHSELNLSSLELGDSALYFCASSTYTGELFFGEGSRLTVL.

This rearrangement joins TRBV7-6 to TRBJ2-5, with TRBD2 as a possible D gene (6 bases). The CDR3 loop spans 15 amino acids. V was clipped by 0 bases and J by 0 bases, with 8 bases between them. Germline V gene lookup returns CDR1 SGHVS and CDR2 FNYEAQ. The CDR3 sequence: CASSLARTNQETQYF. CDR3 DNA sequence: TGTGCCAGCAGCTTAGCCAGGACTAACCAAGAGACCCAGTACTTC.

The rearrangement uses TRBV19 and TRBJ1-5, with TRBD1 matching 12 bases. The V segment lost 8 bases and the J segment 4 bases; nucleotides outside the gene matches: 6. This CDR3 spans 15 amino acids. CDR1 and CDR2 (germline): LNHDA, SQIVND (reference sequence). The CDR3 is CASERDRGRNQPQHF. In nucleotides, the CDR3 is TGTGCCAGTGAGAGGGACAGGGGGCGAAATCAGCCCCAGCATTTT.

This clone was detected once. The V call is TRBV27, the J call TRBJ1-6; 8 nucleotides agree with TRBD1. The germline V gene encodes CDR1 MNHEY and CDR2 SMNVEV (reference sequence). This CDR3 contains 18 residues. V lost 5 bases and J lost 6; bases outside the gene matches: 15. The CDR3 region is CASSPERTGSGINSPLHF. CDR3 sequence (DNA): TGTGCCAGCAGTCCCGAACGGACAGGGTCCGGGATTAATTCACCCCTCCACTTT.

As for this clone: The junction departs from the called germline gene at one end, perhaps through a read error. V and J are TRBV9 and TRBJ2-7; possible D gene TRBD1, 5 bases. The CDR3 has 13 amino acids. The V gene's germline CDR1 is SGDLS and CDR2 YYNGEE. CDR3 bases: TGTGTCAGCAGCGTAGAACAGGTCGGCGAGCAGTACTTC. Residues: CVSSVEQVGEQYF.

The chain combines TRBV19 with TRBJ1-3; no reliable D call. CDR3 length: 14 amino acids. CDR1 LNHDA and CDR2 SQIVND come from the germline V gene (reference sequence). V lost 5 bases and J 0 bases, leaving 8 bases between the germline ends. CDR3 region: CASSRTASGNTIYF. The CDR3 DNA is TGTGCCAGTAGTCGTACAGCCTCTGGAAACACCATATATTTT.

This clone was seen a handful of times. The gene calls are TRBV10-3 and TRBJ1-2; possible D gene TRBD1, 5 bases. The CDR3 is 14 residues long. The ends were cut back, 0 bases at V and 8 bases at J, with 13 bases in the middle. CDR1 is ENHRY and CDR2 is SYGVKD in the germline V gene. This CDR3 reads CAISESPAGYGYTF. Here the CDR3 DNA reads TGTGCCATCAGTGAGTCGCCGGCAGGGTACGGCTACACCTTC.